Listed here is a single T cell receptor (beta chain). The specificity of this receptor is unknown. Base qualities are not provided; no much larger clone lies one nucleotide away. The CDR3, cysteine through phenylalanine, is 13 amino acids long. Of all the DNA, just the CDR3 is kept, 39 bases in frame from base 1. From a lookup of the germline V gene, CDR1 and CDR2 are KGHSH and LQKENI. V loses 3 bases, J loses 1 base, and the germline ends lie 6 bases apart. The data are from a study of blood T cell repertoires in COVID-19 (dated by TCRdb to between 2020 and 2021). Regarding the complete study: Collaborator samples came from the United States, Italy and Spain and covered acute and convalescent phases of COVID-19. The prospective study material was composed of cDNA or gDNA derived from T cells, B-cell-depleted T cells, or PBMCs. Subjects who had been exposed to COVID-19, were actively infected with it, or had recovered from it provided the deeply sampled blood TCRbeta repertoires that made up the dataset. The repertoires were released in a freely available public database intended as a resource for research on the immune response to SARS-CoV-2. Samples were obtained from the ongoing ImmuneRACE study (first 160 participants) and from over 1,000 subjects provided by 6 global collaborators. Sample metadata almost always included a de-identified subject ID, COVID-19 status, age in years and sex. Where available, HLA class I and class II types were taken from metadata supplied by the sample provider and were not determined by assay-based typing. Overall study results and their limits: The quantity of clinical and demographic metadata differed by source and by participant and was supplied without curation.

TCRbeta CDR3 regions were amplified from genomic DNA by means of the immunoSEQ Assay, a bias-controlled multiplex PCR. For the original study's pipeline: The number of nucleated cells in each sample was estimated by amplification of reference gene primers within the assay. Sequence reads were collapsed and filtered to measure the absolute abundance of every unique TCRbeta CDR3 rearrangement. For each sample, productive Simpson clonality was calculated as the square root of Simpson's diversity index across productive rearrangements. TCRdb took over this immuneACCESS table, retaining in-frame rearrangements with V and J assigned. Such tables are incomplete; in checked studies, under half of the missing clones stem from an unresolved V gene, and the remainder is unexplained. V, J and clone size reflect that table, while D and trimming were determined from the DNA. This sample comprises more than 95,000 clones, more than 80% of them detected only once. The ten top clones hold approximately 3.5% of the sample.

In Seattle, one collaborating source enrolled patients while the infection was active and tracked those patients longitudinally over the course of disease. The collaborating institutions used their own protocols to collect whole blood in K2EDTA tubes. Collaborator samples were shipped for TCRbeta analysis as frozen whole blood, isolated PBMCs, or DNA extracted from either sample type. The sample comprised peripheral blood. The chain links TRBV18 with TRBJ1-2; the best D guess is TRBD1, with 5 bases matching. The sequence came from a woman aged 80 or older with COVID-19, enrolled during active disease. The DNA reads TGTGCCAGCTCACCCGACAGTAACTATGGCTACACCTTC. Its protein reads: CASSPDSNYGYTF.